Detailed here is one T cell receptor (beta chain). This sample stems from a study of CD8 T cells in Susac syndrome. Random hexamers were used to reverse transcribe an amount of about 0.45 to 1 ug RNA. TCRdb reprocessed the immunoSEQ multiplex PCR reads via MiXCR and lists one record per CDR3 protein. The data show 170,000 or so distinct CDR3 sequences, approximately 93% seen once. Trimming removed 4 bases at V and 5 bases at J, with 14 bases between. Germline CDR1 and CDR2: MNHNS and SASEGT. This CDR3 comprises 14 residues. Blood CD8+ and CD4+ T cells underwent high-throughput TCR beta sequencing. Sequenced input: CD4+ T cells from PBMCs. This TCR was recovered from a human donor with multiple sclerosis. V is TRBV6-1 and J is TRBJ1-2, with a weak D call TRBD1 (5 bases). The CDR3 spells CASSARQPIYGYTF. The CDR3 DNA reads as TGTGCCAGCAGTGCGCGACAGCCTATTTATGGCTACACCTTC.